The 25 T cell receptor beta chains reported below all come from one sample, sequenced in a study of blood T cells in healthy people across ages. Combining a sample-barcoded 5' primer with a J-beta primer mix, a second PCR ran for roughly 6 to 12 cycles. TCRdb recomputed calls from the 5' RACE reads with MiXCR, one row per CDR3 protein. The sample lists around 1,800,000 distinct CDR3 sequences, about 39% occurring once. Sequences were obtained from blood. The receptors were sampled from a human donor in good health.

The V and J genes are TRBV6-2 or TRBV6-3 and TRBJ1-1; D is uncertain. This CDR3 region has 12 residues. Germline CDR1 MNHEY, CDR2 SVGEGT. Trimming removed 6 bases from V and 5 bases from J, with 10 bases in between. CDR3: CASRRSGTEAFF. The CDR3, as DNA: TGTGCCAGCAGACGCTCGGGGACTGAAGCTTTCTTT.

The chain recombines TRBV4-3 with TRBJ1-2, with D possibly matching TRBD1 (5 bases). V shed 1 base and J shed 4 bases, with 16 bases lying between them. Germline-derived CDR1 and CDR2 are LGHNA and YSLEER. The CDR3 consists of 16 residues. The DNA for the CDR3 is TGCGCCAGCAGCCAAGGGCCTGGGGCTGCGCTCTATGGCTACACCTTC. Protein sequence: CASSQGPGAALYGYTF.

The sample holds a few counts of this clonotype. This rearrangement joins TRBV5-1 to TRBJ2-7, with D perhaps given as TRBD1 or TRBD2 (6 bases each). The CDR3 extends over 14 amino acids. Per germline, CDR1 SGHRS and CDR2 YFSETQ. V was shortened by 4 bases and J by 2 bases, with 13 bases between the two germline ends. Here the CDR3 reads CASSGGDIPYEQYF. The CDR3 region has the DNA TGCGCCAGCAGCGGAGGGGACATTCCCTACGAGCAGTACTTC.

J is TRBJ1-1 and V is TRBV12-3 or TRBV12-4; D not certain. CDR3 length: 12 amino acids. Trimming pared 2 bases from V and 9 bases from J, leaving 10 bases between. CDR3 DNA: TGTGCCAGCAGTTTAAGCCGAGGTAAAGCTTTCTTT. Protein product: CASSLSRGKAFF.

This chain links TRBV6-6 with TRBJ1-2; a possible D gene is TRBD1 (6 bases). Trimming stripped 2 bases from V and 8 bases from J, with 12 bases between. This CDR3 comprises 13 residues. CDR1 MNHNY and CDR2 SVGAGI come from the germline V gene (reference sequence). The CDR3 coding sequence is TGTGCCAGCAGTTACAGGGGGAAGGACGGCTACACCTTC. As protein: CASSYRGKDGYTF.

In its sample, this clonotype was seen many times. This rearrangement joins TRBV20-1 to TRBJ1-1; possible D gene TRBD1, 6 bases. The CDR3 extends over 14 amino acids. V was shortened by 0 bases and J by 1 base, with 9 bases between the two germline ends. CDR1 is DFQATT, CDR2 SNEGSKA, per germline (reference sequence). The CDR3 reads CSARDGQTNTEAFF. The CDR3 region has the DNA TGCAGTGCTAGAGACGGACAGACGAACACTGAAGCTTTCTTT.

The CDR3 DNA is TGTGCCAGCAGCTTAGCCGTGAGAGGGACAGACAGCACAGATACGCAGTATTTT. Amino acid sequence: CASSLAVRGTDSTDTQYF. The chain recombines TRBV7-2 with TRBJ2-3; 7 bases fit TRBD1. J gave up 0 bases and V 0 bases, and 9 bases lay outside the gene matches. Germline-derived CDR1 and CDR2 are SGHTA and FQGNSA. The CDR3 contains 18 residues.

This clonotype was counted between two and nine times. The CDR3 sequence: CASTRTSKLGQPQHF. CDR3 nucleotides: TGTGCCAGCACCCGGACCTCGAAGCTAGGGCAGCCCCAGCATTTT. V and J are TRBV21-1 and TRBJ1-5; TRBD1, as called in the table, went unchecked against the DNA. TRBV21-1 represents a pseudogene. CDR3 length equals 15 residues.

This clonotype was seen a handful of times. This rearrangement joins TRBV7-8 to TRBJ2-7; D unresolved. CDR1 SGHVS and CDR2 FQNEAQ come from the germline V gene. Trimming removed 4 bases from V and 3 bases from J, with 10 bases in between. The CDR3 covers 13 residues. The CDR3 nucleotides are TGTGCCAGCAGCTCCCCACAGAGCTACGAGCAGTACTTC. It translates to CASSSPQSYEQYF.

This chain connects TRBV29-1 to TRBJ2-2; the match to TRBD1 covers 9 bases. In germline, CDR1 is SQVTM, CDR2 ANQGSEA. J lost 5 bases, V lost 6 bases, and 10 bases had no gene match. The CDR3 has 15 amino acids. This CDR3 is CSVPRGGQGTGELFF. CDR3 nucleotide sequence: TGCAGCGTCCCAAGGGGGGGACAGGGAACCGGGGAGCTGTTTTTT.

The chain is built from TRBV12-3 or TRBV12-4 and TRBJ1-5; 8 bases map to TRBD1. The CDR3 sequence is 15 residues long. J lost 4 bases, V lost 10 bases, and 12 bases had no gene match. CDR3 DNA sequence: TGTGCCACCAAATCGACTGGGACAGGAAATCAGCCCCAGCATTTT. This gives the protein CATKSTGTGNQPQHF.

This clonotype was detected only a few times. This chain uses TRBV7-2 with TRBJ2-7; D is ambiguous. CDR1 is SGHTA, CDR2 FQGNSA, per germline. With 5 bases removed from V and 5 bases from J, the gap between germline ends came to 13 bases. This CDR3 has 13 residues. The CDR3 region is CASSTRPINEQYF. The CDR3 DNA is TGTGCCAGCAGCACCCGACCCATTAACGAGCAGTACTTC.

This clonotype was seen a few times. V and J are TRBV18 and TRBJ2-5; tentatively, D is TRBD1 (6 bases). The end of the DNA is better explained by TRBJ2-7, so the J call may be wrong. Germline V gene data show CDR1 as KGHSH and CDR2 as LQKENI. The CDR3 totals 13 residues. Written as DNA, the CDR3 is TGTGCCAGCTCCTTTGACAGGAGTCTCGAGCAGTACTTC. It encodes CASSFDRSLEQYF.

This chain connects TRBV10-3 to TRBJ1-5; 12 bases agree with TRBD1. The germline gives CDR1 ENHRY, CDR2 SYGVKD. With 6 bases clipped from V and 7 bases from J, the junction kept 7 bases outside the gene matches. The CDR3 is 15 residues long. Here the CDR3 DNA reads TGTGCCATCAGCTCCGGGACAGGGGGCGTCCAGCCCCAGCATTTT. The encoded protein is CAISSGTGGVQPQHF.

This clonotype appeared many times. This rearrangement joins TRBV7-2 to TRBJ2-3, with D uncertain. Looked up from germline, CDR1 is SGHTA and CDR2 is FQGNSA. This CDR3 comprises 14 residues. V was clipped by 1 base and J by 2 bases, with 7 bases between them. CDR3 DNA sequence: TGTGCCAGCAGCTTAGGGCCAAACACAGATACGCAGTATTTT. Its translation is CASSLGPNTDTQYF.

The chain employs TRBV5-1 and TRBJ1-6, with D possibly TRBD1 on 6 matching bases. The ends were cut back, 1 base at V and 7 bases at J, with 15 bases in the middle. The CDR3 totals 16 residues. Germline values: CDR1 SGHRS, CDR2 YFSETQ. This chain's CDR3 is CASSLRGGHGNSPLHF. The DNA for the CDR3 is TGCGCCAGCAGCTTGCGTGGGGGGCATGGGAATTCACCCCTCCACTTT.

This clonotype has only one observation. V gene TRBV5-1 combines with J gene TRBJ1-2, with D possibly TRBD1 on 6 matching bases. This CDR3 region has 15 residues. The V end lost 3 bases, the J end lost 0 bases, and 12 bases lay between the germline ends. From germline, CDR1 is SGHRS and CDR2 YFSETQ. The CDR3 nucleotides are TGCGCCAGCAGCTCCGGGGGCTTTACTAACTATGGCTACACCTTC. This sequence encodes CASSSGGFTNYGYTF.

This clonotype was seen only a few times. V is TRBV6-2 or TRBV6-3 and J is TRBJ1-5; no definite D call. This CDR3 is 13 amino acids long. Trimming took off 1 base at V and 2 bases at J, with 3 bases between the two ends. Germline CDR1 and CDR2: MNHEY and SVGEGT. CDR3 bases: TGTGCCAGCAGTTACTTGCGCAATCAGCCCCAGCATTTT. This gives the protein CASSYLRNQPQHF.

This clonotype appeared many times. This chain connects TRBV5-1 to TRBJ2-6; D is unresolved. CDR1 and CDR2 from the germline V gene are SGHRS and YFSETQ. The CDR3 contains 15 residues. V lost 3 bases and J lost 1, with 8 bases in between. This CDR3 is CASSSMESGANVLTF. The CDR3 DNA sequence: TGCGCCAGCAGCTCGATGGAGTCTGGGGCCAACGTCCTGACTTTC.

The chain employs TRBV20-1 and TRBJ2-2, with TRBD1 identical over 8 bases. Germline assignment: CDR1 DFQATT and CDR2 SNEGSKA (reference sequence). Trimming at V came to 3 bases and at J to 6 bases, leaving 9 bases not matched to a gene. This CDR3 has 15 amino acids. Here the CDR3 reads CSASSRTGHPGELFF. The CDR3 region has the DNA TGCAGTGCTAGCAGCCGGACAGGGCATCCCGGGGAGCTGTTTTTT.

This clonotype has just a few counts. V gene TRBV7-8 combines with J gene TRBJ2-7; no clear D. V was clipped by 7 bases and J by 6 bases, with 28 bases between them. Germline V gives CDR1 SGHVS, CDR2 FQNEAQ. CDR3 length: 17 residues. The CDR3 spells CASTTSTRPPRLGEQYF. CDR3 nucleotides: TGTGCCAGCACCACCAGCACAAGGCCTCCACGCCTGGGCGAGCAGTACTTC. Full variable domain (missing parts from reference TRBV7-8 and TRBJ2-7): GAGVSQSPRYKVAKRGQDVALRCDPISGHVSLFWYQQALGQGPEFLTYFQNEAQLDKSGLPSDRFFAERPEGSVSTLKIQRTQQEDSAVYLCASTTSTRPPRLGEQYFGPGTRLTVT.

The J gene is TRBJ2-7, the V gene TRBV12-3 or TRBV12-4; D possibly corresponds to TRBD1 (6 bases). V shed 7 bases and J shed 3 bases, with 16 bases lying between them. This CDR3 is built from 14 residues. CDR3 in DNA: TGTGCCAGCACTCTGGACAGAGGGCTCTACGAGCAGTACTTC. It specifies CASTLDRGLYEQYF.

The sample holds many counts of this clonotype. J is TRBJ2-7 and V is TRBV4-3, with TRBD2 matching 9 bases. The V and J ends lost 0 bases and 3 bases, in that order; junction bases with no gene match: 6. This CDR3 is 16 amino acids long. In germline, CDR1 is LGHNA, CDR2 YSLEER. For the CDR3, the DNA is TGCGCCAGCAGCCAAGAATCAGCGGGGGGTCTCTACGAGCAGTACTTC. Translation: CASSQESAGGLYEQYF.

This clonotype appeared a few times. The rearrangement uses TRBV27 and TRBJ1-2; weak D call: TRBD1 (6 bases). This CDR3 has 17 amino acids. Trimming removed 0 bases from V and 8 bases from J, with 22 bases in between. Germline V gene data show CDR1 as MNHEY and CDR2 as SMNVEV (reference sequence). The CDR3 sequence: CASSLSGQAGVLWGYTF. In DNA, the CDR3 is TGTGCCAGCAGTTTATCGGGCCAGGCAGGGGTTCTTTGGGGCTACACCTTC.

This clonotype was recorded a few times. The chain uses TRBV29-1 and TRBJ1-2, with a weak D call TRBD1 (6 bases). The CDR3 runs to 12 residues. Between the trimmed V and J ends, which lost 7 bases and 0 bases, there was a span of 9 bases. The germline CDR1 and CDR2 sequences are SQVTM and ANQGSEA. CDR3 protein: CSEWTANYGYTF. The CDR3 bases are TGCAGCGAGTGGACAGCTAACTATGGCTACACCTTC.